Listed below are T cell receptor beta chains from one sample, sequenced in a study of human T cells and chemical hapten exposure. TCRdb independently ran MiXCR on the RACE reads; one entry per CDR3 protein. Of about 37,000 distinct CDR3 sequences detected, 5.5% appear once; the ten largest clones hold 10% to 15%. The sample consisted of whole blood. These receptors were taken from a human donor in good health. Some clones in this sample may be carry-over from other donors' samples. Both conserved end residues are part of each CDR3. The D gene is left open where the match is weak. Expanded clones are given a class, and other clones once, few, many or no size at all.

clone size: many; V gene: TRBV7-2; D gene: .; J gene: TRBJ1-2; CDR3 protein: CASSLRPSRGEDYGYTF; CDR3 DNA: TGTGCCAGCAGCTTAAGACCTTCACGGGGCGAGGATTATGGCTACACCTTC
clone size: medium-sized; V gene: TRBV6-1; D gene: .; J gene: TRBJ2-7; CDR3 protein: CASNMEYFDEQYF; CDR3 DNA: TGTGCCAGCAATATGGAGTACTTTGACGAGCAGTACTTC
clone size: many; V gene: TRBV7-6; D gene: .; J gene: TRBJ2-1; CDR3 protein: CASSLGFTYNEQFF; CDR3 DNA: TGTGCCAGCAGCTTAGGGTTCACCTACAATGAGCAGTTCTTC
clone size: many; V gene: TRBV11-2; D gene: .; J gene: TRBJ1-1; CDR3 protein: CASSLMLTMNTEAFF; CDR3 DNA: TGTGCCAGCAGCTTAATGCTGACCATGAACACTGAAGCTTTCTTT
clone size: many; V gene: TRBV5-1; D gene: .; J gene: TRBJ2-1; CDR3 protein: CASSLVGLGRNNEQFF; CDR3 DNA: TGCGCCAGCAGCTTGGTTGGCTTGGGTAGGAACAATGAGCAGTTCTTC
clone size: many; V gene: TRBV4-3; D gene: TRBD1; J gene: TRBJ1-1; CDR3 protein: CASSQVVQGIALWTEAFF; CDR3 DNA: TGCGCCAGCAGCCAAGTGGTACAGGGGATCGCTCTATGGACTGAAGCTTTCTTT
clone size: many; V gene: TRBV7-8; D gene: .; J gene: TRBJ2-2; CDR3 protein: CASSLVPGVDTGELFF; CDR3 DNA: TGTGCCAGCAGCTTAGTTCCGGGAGTCGACACCGGGGAGCTGTTTTTT
clone size: many; V gene: TRBV6-2/TRBV6-3; D gene: .; J gene: TRBJ1-2; CDR3 protein: CASSHDEVGGYTF; CDR3 DNA: TGTGCCAGCAGTCACGACGAGGTCGGTGGCTACACCTTC
clone size: many; V gene: TRBV20-1; D gene: TRBD1; J gene: TRBJ2-2; CDR3 protein: CSARRTGIGELFF; CDR3 DNA: TGCAGTGCTAGACGGACAGGGATCGGGGAGCTGTTTTTT
clone size: few; V gene: TRBV28; D gene: .; J gene: TRBJ1-6; CDR3 protein: CASSLHPGAASPLHF; CDR3 DNA: TGTGCCAGCAGTTTACATCCCGGAGCGGCGTCACCCCTCCACTTT
clone size: many; V gene: TRBV4-1; D gene: TRBD2; J gene: TRBJ2-1; CDR3 protein: CASMERGTDNEQFF; CDR3 DNA: TGCGCCAGCATGGAGCGGGGCACAGACAATGAGCAGTTCTTC
clone size: few; V gene: TRBV6-6; D gene: TRBD1; J gene: TRBJ2-2; CDR3 protein: CASIGTARGAGELFF; CDR3 DNA: TGTGCCAGCATTGGGACAGCCAGAGGGGCCGGGGAGCTGTTTTTT
clone size: many; V gene: TRBV5-8; D gene: .; J gene: TRBJ2-2; CDR3 protein: CASIPWGGGELFF; CDR3 DNA: TGTGCCAGCATCCCGTGGGGAGGCGGGGAGCTGTTTTTT
clone size: many; V gene: TRBV10-3; D gene: TRBD1; J gene: TRBJ2-6; CDR3 protein: CAISESGRGQGASGANVLTF; CDR3 DNA: TGTGCCATCAGTGAGTCGGGAAGGGGACAGGGGGCGTCTGGGGCCAACGTCCTGACTTTC
clone size: .; V gene: TRBV2; D gene: .; J gene: TRBJ1-1; CDR3 protein: CASQITNTEAFF; CDR3 DNA: TGTGCCAGTCAAATAACGAACACTGAAGCTTTCTTT
clone size: many; V gene: TRBV12-3/TRBV12-4; D gene: TRBD1; J gene: TRBJ1-1; CDR3 protein: CASRIQGAWNTEAFF; CDR3 DNA: TGTGCCAGCAGGATCCAGGGGGCCTGGAACACTGAAGCTTTCTTT
clone size: few; V gene: TRBV19; D gene: .; J gene: TRBJ1-5; CDR3 protein: CASSIWDSNQPQHF; CDR3 DNA: TGTGCCAGTAGTATATGGGATAGCAATCAGCCCCAGCATTTT
clone size: many; V gene: TRBV7-9; D gene: TRBD2; J gene: TRBJ2-5; CDR3 protein: CASSSGTSVTQYF; CDR3 DNA: TGTGCCAGCAGCTCCGGGACTAGCGTGACCCAGTACTTC
clone size: .; V gene: TRBV7-9; D gene: TRBD1; J gene: TRBJ1-2; CDR3 protein: CASSPMTGGKIGYTF; CDR3 DNA: TGTGCCAGCAGCCCCATGACAGGGGGCAAGATCGGCTACACCTTC
clone size: many; V gene: TRBV28; D gene: TRBD1; J gene: TRBJ1-5; CDR3 protein: CASSSGQGSNQPQHF; CDR3 DNA: TGTGCCAGCAGCTCGGGACAGGGAAGCAATCAGCCCCAGCATTTT
clone size: few; V gene: TRBV11-2; D gene: .; J gene: TRBJ2-1; CDR3 protein: CASSFSLNSTWGNEQFF; CDR3 DNA: TGTGCCAGCAGCTTTTCGCTGAACTCCACATGGGGCAATGAGCAGTTCTTC
clone size: many; V gene: TRBV6-1; D gene: .; J gene: TRBJ2-7; CDR3 protein: CASSSVRGPTYEQYF; CDR3 DNA: TGTGCCAGCAGCTCGGTGAGAGGTCCCACCTACGAGCAGTACTTC
clone size: many; V gene: TRBV5-5; D gene: TRBD1; J gene: TRBJ1-2; CDR3 protein: CASSPPSAGGVHGYTF; CDR3 DNA: TGTGCCAGCAGCCCCCCGTCGGCAGGGGGGGTCCATGGCTACACCTTC
clone size: .; V gene: TRBV10-3; D gene: .; J gene: TRBJ2-3; CDR3 protein: CAISQSPKRLEETDTQYF; CDR3 DNA: TGTGCCATCAGTCAAAGCCCAAAGAGGCTCGAAGAAACAGATACGCAGTATTTT
clone size: many; V gene: TRBV7-2; D gene: .; J gene: TRBJ1-1; CDR3 protein: CASSPGGWTEAFF; CDR3 DNA: TGTGCCAGCAGCCCTGGAGGCTGGACTGAAGCTTTCTTT
clone size: many; V gene: TRBV7-6; D gene: TRBD2; J gene: TRBJ2-7; CDR3 protein: CASSHPRLAGNEQYF; CDR3 DNA: TGTGCCAGCAGCCATCCGAGACTAGCGGGAAACGAGCAGTACTTC
clone size: few; V gene: TRBV12-3/TRBV12-4; D gene: TRBD2; J gene: TRBJ2-3; CDR3 protein: CASSTQLAGTDTQYF; CDR3 DNA: TGTGCCAGCAGTACGCAACTAGCGGGTACAGATACGCAGTATTTT
clone size: many; V gene: TRBV27; D gene: TRBD2; J gene: TRBJ2-7; CDR3 protein: CASSLLGGGTYEQYF; CDR3 DNA: TGTGCCAGCAGTTTATTGGGGGGAGGGACCTACGAGCAGTACTTC
clone size: many; V gene: TRBV28; D gene: .; J gene: TRBJ1-5; CDR3 protein: CASSLIRRSNQPQHF; CDR3 DNA: TGTGCCAGCAGTTTAATCAGGCGGAGCAATCAGCCCCAGCATTTT
clone size: many; V gene: TRBV6-2/TRBV6-3; D gene: TRBD1; J gene: TRBJ2-7; CDR3 protein: CASSYLSGTGVSNEQYF; CDR3 DNA: TGTGCCAGCAGTTACCTATCCGGGACAGGGGTAAGCAACGAGCAGTACTTC
clone size: .; V gene: TRBV20-1; D gene: .; J gene: TRBJ1-6; CDR3 protein: CSARDIGTGNSPLHF; CDR3 DNA: TGCAGTGCTAGAGATATTGGGACGGGGAATTCACCCCTCCACTTT
clone size: many; V gene: TRBV4-1; D gene: .; J gene: TRBJ2-2; CDR3 protein: CASRPGLRGNRNTGELFF; CDR3 DNA: TGCGCCAGCAGACCAGGACTAAGGGGCAACAGGAACACCGGGGAGCTGTTTTTT
clone size: many; V gene: TRBV29-1; D gene: .; J gene: TRBJ1-5; CDR3 protein: CSVAGTSNQPQHF; CDR3 DNA: TGCAGCGTTGCGGGGACTTCCAATCAGCCCCAGCATTTT
clone size: .; V gene: TRBV20-1; D gene: TRBD1; J gene: TRBJ1-2; CDR3 protein: CSAGPVGGQGFYGYTF; CDR3 DNA: TGCAGTGCTGGCCCGGTTGGGGGACAGGGTTTCTATGGCTACACCTTC
clone size: many; V gene: TRBV28; D gene: .; J gene: TRBJ2-2; CDR3 protein: CASRRQANTGELFF; CDR3 DNA: TGTGCCAGCAGGAGACAAGCGAACACCGGGGAGCTGTTTTTT
clone size: many; V gene: TRBV20-1; D gene: TRBD2; J gene: TRBJ2-7; CDR3 protein: CSARTARGGWYEQYF; CDR3 DNA: TGCAGTGCTAGAACGGCCCGGGGAGGGTGGTACGAGCAGTACTTC
clone size: few; V gene: TRBV2; D gene: TRBD1; J gene: TRBJ2-1; CDR3 protein: CASRDRVENNEQFF; CDR3 DNA: TGTGCCAGCAGGGACAGGGTCGAAAACAATGAGCAGTTCTTC